This T cell receptor beta chain was recovered during a study of monozygotic twins with inflammatory bowel disease. Broader study findings: A lone strong IBD-associated signal or clonotype found no support. By inverse Simpson index, TCRbeta diversity was lower in IBD patients than in healthy co-twins.

In regard to this clonotype: Its antigen is not identified.

TCRdb reprocessed the 5' RACE reads and reports one entry per CDR3 protein, with no DNA. This table holds 440,000 or so distinct CDR3 sequences. This receptor was taken from a human donor with ulcerative colitis or Crohn's disease, or a healthy co-twin of an affected twin (not recorded which). The sample was blood.

CDR3 in amino acids: CASRPQPGQGLVNEQFF. The genes are TRBV6-1 and TRBJ2-1; TCRdb calls TRBD1, which cannot be checked without DNA. The germline V gene encodes CDR1 MNHNS and CDR2 SASEGT. The CDR3 is 17 residues long.